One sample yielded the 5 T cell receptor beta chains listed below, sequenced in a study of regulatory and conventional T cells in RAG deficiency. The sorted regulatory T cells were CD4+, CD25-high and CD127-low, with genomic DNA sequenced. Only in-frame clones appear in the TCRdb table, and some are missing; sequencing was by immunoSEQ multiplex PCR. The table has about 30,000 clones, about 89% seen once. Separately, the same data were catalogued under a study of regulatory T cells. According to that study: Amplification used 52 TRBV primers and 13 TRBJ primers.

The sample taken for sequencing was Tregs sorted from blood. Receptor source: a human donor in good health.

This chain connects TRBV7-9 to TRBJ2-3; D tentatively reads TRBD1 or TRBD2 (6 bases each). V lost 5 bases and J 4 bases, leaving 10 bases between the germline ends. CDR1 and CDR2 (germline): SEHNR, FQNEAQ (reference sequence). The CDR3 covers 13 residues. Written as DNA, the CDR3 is TGTGCCAGCAGCCCCCGGGGGCCAGATACGCAGTATTTT. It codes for CASSPRGPDTQYF.

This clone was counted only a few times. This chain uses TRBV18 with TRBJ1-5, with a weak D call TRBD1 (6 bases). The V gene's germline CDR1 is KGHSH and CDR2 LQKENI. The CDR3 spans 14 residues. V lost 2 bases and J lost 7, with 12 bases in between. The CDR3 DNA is TGTGCCAGCTCACCAGTAGGGGGGAGGCAGCCCCAGCATTTT. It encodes CASSPVGGRQPQHF.

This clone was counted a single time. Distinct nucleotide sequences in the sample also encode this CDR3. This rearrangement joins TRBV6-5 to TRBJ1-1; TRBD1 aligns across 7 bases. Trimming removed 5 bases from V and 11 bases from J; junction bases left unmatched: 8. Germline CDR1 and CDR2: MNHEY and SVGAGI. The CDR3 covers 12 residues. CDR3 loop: CASSNRQGAAFF. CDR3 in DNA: TGTGCCAGCAGTAATCGACAGGGAGCCGCTTTCTTT.

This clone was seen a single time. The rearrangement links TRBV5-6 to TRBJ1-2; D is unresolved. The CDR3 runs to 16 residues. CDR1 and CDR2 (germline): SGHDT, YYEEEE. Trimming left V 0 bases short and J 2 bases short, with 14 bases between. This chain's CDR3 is CASSLAAVKLNYGYTF. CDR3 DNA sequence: TGTGCCAGCAGCTTGGCCGCGGTCAAATTAAACTATGGCTACACCTTC.

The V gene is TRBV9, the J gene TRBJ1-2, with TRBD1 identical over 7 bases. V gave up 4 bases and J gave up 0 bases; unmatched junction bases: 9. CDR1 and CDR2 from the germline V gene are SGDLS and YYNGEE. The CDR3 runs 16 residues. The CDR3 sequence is CASSPNDRAANYGYTF. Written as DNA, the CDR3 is TGTGCCAGCAGCCCCAACGACAGGGCGGCTAACTATGGCTACACCTTC. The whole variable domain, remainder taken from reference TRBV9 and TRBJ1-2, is DSGVTQTPKHLITATGQRVTLRCSPRSGDLSVYWYQQSLDQGLQFLIQYYNGEERAKGNILERFSAQQFPDLHSELNLSSLELGDSALYFCASSPNDRAANYGYTFGSGTRLTVV.